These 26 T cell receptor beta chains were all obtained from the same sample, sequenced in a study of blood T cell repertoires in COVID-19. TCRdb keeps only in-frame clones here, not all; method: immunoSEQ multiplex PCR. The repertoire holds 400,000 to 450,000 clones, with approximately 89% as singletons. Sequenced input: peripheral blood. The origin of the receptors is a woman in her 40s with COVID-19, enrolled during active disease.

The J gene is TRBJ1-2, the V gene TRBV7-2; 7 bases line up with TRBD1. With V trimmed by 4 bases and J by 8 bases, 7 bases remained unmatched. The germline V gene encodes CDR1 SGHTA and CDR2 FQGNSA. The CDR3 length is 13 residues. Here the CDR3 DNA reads TGTGCCAGCAGCTCGACAGGGTATCGCGGCTACACCTTC. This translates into CASSSTGYRGYTF.

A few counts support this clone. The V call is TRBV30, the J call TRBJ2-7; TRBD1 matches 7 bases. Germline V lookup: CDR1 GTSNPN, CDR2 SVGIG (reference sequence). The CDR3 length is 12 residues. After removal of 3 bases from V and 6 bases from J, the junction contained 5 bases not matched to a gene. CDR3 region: CAWSQTGSEQYF. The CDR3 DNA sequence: TGTGCCTGGAGCCAGACAGGGAGCGAGCAGTACTTC.

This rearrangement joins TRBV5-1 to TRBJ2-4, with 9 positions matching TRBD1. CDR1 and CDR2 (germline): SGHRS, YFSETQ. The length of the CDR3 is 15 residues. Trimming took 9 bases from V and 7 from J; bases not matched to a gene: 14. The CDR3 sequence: CATYEGPGTGNIQYF. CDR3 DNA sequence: TGCGCCACCTATGAGGGGCCCGGGACAGGGAACATTCAGTACTTC. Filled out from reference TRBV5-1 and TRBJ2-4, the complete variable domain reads KAGVTQTPRYLIKTRGQQVTLSCSPISGHRSVSWYQQTPGQGLQFLFEYFSETQRNKGNFPGRFSGRQFSNSRSEMNVSTLELGDSALYLCATYEGPGTGNIQYFGAGTRLSVL.

The CDR3 nucleotides read TGTGCCACCAGCATACTTACCACGACAGGGGTCTATGGCTACACCTTC. Translating it yields CATSILTTTGVYGYTF. This rearrangement joins TRBV15 to TRBJ1-2; 8 bases agree with TRBD1. V trimming: 4 bases; J trimming: 4 bases; junction bases outside the gene matches: 11. Germline V lookup: CDR1 LNHNV, CDR2 YYDKDF (reference sequence). This CDR3 comprises 16 residues.

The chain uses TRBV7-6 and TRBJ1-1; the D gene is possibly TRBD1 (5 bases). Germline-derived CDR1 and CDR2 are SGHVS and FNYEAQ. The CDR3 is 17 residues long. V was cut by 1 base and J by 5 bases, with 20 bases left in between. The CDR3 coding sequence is TGTGCCAGCAGCTTAGATCTGACCCCAGGGTTAAGAACTGAAGCTTTCTTT. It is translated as CASSLDLTPGLRTEAFF.

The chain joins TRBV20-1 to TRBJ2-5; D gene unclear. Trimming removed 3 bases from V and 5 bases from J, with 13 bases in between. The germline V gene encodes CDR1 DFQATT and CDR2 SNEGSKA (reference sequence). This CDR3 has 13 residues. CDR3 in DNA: TGCAGTGCTAGTTACCTAGGATATGAGACCCAGTACTTC. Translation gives CSASYLGYETQYF.

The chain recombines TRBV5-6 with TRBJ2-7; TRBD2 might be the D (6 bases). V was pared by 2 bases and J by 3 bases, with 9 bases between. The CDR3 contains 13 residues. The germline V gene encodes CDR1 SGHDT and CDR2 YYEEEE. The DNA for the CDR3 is TGTGCCAGCAGCTTTTACGGGAGCTACGAGCAGTACTTC. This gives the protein CASSFYGSYEQYF.

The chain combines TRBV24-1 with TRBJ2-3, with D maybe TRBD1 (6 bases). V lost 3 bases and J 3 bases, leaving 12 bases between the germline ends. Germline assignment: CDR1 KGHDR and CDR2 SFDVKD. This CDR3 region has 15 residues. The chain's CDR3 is CATSDGQGRTDTQYF. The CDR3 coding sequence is TGTGCCACCAGTGATGGGCAGGGGAGAACAGATACGCAGTATTTT.

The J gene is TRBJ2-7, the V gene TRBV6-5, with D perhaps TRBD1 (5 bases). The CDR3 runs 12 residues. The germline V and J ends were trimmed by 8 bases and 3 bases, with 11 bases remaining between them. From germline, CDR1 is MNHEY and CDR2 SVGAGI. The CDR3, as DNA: TGTGCCAGCTGGGCAGGGCGCTACGAGCAGTACTTC. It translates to CASWAGRYEQYF.

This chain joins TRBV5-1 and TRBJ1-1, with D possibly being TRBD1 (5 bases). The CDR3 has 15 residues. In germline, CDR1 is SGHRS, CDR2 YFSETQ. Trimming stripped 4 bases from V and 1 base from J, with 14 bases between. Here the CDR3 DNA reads TGCGCCAGCAGCGCCCCGGGACTGAGGAACACTGAAGCTTTCTTT. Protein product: CASSAPGLRNTEAFF.

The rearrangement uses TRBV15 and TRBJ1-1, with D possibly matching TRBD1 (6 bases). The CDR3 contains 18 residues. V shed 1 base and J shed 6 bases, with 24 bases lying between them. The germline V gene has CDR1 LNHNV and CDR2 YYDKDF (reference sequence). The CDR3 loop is CATSRVLTPGQYYAEAFF. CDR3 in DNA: TGTGCCACCAGCAGAGTCCTAACCCCCGGACAGTACTACGCTGAAGCTTTCTTT.

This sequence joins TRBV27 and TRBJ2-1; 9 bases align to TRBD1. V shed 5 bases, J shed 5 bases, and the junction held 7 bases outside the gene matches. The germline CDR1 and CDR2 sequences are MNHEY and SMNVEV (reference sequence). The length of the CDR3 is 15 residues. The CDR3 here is CASSAGTGPNNEQFF. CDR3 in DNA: TGTGCCAGCAGTGCCGGGACAGGGCCTAACAATGAGCAGTTCTTC.

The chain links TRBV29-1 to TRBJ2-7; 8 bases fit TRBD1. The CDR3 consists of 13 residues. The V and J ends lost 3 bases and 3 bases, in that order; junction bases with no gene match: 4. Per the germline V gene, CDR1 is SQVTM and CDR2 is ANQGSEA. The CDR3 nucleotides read TGCAGCGTTGATAGTACAGGGGGCTACGAGCAGTACTTC. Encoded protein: CSVDSTGGYEQYF.

The CDR3 region is CASSGPVTEAFF. The DNA of the CDR3 is TGTGCCAGCTCGGGGCCAGTCACTGAAGCTTTCTTT. This chain connects TRBV18 to TRBJ1-1, with a tentative D call TRBD1 (5 bases). This CDR3 has 12 residues. Germline-derived CDR1 and CDR2 are KGHSH and LQKENI. V shed 6 bases and J shed 4 bases, with 9 bases lying between them.

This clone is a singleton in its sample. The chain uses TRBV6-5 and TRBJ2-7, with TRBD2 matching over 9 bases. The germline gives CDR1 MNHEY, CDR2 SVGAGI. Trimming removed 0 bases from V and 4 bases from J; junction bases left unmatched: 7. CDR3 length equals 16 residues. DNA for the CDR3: TGTGCCAGCAGTTACTCGATTAGCGGGAGACTATACGAGCAGTACTTC. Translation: CASSYSISGRLYEQYF.

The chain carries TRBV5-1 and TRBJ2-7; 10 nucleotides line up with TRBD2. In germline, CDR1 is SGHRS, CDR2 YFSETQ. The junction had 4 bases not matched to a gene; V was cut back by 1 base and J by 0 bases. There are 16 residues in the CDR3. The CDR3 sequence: CASSLPASGSSYEQYF. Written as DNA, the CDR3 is TGCGCCAGCAGCTTGCCGGCTAGCGGGAGCTCCTACGAGCAGTACTTC.

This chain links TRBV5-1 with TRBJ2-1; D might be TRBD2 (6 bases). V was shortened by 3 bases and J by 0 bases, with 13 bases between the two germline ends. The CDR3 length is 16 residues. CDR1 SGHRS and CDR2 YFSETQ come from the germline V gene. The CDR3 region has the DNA TGCGCCAGCAGCTGGGGCCGGGGGAGCTCCTACAATGAGCAGTTCTTC. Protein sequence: CASSWGRGSSYNEQFF.

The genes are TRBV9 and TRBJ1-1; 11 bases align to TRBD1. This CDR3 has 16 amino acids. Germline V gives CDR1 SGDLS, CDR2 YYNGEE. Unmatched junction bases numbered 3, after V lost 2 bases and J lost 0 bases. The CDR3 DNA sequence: TGTGCCAGCAGCGTGGGGACAGGGGGGATGAACACTGAAGCTTTCTTT. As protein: CASSVGTGGMNTEAFF. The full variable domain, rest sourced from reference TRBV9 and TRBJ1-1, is DSGVTQTPKHLITATGQRVTLRCSPRSGDLSVYWYQQSLDQGLQFLIQYYNGEERAKGNILERFSAQQFPDLHSELNLSSLELGDSALYFCASSVGTGGMNTEAFFGQGTRLTVV.

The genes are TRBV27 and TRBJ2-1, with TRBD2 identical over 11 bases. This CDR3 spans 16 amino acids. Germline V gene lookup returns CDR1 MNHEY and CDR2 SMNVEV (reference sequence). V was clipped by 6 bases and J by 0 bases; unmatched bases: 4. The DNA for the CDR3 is TGTGCCAGCAGACTAGCGGGGGAACCCTCCTACAATGAGCAGTTCTTC. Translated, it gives CASRLAGEPSYNEQFF.

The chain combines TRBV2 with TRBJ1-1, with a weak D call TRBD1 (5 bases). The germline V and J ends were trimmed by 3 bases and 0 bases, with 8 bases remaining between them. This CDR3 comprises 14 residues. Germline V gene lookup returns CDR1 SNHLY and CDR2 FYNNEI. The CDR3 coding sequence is TGTGCCAGCAGTGACAGGGTTATGAACACTGAAGCTTTCTTT. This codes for CASSDRVMNTEAFF.

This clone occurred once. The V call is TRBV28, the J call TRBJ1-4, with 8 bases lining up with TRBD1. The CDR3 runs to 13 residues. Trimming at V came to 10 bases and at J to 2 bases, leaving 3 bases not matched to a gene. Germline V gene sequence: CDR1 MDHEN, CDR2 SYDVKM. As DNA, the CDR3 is TGTGCCACGGGACAGGTCACTAATGAAAAACTGTTTTTT. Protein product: CATGQVTNEKLFF.

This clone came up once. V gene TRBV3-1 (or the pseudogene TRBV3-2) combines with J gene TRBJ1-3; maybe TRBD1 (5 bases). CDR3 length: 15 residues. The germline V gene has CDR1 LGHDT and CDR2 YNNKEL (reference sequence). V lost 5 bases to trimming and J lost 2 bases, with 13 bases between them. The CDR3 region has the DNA TGTGCCAGCAGCTTTAAGGGGATAACTGGAAACACCATATATTTT. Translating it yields CASSFKGITGNTIYF.

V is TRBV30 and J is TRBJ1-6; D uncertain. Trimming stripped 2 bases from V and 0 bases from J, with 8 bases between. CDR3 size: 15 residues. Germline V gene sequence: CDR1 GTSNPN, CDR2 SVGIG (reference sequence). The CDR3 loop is CAWSMSRSYNSPLHF. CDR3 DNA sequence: TGTGCCTGGAGTATGAGTCGCTCCTATAATTCACCCCTCCACTTT. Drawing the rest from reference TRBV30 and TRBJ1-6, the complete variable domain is SQTIHQWPATLVQPVGSPLSLECTVEGTSNPNLYWYRQAAGRGLQLLFYSVGIGQISSEVPQNLSASRPQDRQFILSSKKLLLSDSGFYLCAWSMSRSYNSPLHFGNGTRLTVT.

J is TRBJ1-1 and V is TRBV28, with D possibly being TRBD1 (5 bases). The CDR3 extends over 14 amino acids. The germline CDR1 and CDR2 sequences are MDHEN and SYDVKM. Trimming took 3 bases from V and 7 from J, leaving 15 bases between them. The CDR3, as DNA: TGTGCCAGCAGTTTCTCCCGGGGGGGTGTTGAAGCTTTCTTT. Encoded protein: CASSFSRGGVEAFF.

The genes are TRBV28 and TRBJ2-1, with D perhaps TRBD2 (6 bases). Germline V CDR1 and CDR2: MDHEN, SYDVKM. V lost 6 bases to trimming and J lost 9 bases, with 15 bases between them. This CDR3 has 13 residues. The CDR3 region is CASSHHGGFEQFF. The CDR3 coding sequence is TGTGCCAGCAGCCATCACGGAGGGTTTGAGCAGTTCTTC. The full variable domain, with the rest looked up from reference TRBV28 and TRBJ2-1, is DVKVTQSSRYLVKRTGEKVFLECVQDMDHENMFWYRQDPGLGLRLIYFSYDVKMKEKGDIPEGYSVSREKKERFSLILESASTNQTSMYLCASSHHGGFEQFFGPGTRLTVL.

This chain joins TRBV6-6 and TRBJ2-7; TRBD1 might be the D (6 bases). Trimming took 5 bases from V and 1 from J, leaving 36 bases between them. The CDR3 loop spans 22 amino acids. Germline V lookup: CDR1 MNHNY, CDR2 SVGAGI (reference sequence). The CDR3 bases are TGTGCCAGCAGTCACATTCGTAAGGGACACTTCCAGGGCGTCGGTAGGTCCTACGAGCAGTACTTC. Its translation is CASSHIRKGHFQGVGRSYEQYF.